These 27 T cell receptor beta chains were sequenced from one sample in a study of cytomegalovirus exposure and HLA in healthy donors. Both 60 Vbeta primers and 13 Jbeta primers went into the PCR. Assay: immunoSEQ multiplex PCR; the TCRdb copy retains only in-frame clones and omits some. The data show almost 200,000 clones, about 80% seen once. Source material: PBMCs. The origin of the receptors is a young woman in good health and CMV-seropositive.

This chain links TRBV6-5 with TRBJ2-1; 14 nucleotides match TRBD2. Germline V gives CDR1 MNHEY, CDR2 SVGAGI. The CDR3 is made up of 16 amino acids. The V gene end was trimmed by 2 bases and the J gene end by 6 bases; junction bases not matched to a gene: 3. Here the CDR3 reads CASSYPGTSGSNEQFF. The CDR3 coding sequence is TGTGCCAGCAGTTACCCCGGGACTAGCGGGAGCAATGAGCAGTTCTTC.

The chain joins TRBV5-4 to TRBJ2-5; a weak D match, TRBD1 (5 bases). CDR3 length: 14 amino acids. Germline CDR1 and CDR2: SGHNT and YYREEE (reference sequence). V was trimmed by 10 bases and J by 1 base, leaving 17 bases between them. The CDR3 spells CALHSDTFQETQYF. CDR3 DNA sequence: TGTGCCCTACACTCGGACACTTTCCAAGAGACCCAGTACTTC.

The chain uses TRBV5-1 and TRBJ2-1; 10 bases line up with TRBD2. Germline V lookup: CDR1 SGHRS, CDR2 YFSETQ. V lost 6 bases and J lost 4; bases outside the gene matches: 4. This CDR3 contains 14 residues. The CDR3 sequence is CASTPSGGYNEQFF. CDR3 nucleotides: TGCGCCAGCACGCCTAGCGGGGGTTACAATGAGCAGTTCTTC.

This clone showed up just a few times. V and J are TRBV20-1 and TRBJ2-3; no definite D call. This CDR3 has 11 residues. In germline, CDR1 is DFQATT, CDR2 SNEGSKA (reference sequence). V lost 3 bases and J lost 3, with 4 bases in between. CDR3 in amino acids: CSASFTDTQYF. CDR3 in DNA: TGCAGTGCTAGCTTTACAGATACGCAGTATTTT.

This sequence joins TRBV11-3 and TRBJ2-2; TRBD2 matches at 7 bases. In germline, CDR1 is SGHNT, CDR2 YENEEA. CDR3 length: 16 amino acids. Trimming took 1 base from V and 5 from J; bases not matched to a gene: 7. In nucleotides, the CDR3 is TGTGCCAGCAGCTTAGCCGGGACTATCTCTACCGGGGAGCTGTTTTTT. Translated, it gives CASSLAGTISTGELFF. Based on the CDR3 plus reference TRBV11-3 and TRBJ2-2, the full variable domain is EAGVVQSPRYKIIEKKQPVAFWCNPISGHNTLYWYLQNLGQGPELLIRYENEEAVDDSQLPKDRFSAERLKGVDSTLKIQPAELGDSAVYLCASSLAGTISTGELFFGEGSRLTVL.

The chain is built from TRBV5-6 and TRBJ1-2; 7 nucleotides match TRBD1. V trimming: 4 bases; J trimming: 8 bases; junction bases outside the gene matches: 11. The CDR3 runs to 14 residues. Germline loops: CDR1 SGHDT, CDR2 YYEEEE. CDR3 residues: CASSAKIQGEGYTF. The CDR3, as DNA: TGTGCCAGCAGCGCAAAAATTCAGGGGGAAGGCTACACCTTC. Full variable domain (remainder filled in from reference TRBV5-6 and TRBJ1-2): DAGVTQSPTHLIKTRGQQVTLRCSPKSGHDTVSWYQQALGQGPQFIFQYYEEEERQRGNFPDRFSGHQFPNYSSELNVNALLLGDSALYLCASSAKIQGEGYTFGSGTRLTVV.

A few counts support this clone. V gene TRBV4-3 combines with J gene TRBJ1-3; D call uncertain. The CDR3 runs to 16 residues. V was pared by 3 bases and J by 0 bases, with 12 bases between. The germline gives CDR1 LGHNA, CDR2 YSLEER. In nucleotides, the CDR3 is TGCGCCAGCAGCCAGCGTGACACCCTCTCTGGAAACACCATATATTTT. Translated, it gives CASSQRDTLSGNTIYF.

This chain connects TRBV5-1 to TRBJ1-1; possible D gene TRBD1, 6 bases. This CDR3 comprises 14 residues. V lost 1 base to trimming and J lost 2 bases, with 9 bases between them. Germline CDR1 and CDR2: SGHRS and YFSETQ. CDR3: CASSLTGPNTEAFF. Written as DNA, the CDR3 is TGCGCCAGCAGCTTGACAGGGCCTAACACTGAAGCTTTCTTT.

The rearrangement joins TRBV7-9 to TRBJ2-7, with unresolved D. V lost 4 bases to trimming and J lost 3 bases, with 7 bases between them. This CDR3 is built from 12 residues. Per germline, CDR1 SEHNR and CDR2 FQNEAQ (reference sequence). CDR3 bases: TGTGCCAGCAGCTCCGGGTTCTACGAGCAGTACTTC. Encoded protein: CASSSGFYEQYF.

Written as DNA, the CDR3 is TGTGCCAGCAGCTTAGGACAGCAGGCAGATACGCAGTATTTT. It translates to CASSLGQQADTQYF. V usage is TRBV7-9 and J usage is TRBJ2-3; tentative D call: TRBD1 (5 bases). This CDR3 region has 14 residues. Germline V gene lookup returns CDR1 SEHNR and CDR2 FQNEAQ (reference sequence). Trimming removed 1 base from V and 4 bases from J, with 9 bases in between.

The V gene is TRBV15, the J gene TRBJ2-5, with D perhaps matching TRBD1 (6 bases). The germline gives CDR1 LNHNV, CDR2 YYDKDF (reference sequence). This CDR3 comprises 15 residues. V was pared by 0 bases and J by 4 bases, with 12 bases between. In nucleotides, the CDR3 is TGTGCCACCAGCAGAGAGACAGGTCATGGAGAGACCCAGTACTTC. Its protein product is CATSRETGHGETQYF.

The chain combines TRBV27 with TRBJ1-1; 7 bases fit TRBD1. The CDR3 sequence is 14 residues long. The germline gives CDR1 MNHEY, CDR2 SMNVEV (reference sequence). The V and J ends lost 6 bases and 5 bases, in that order; junction bases with no gene match: 9. This CDR3 reads CASSRDRVGTEAFF. DNA for the CDR3: TGTGCCAGCAGCCGAGACAGGGTGGGAACTGAAGCTTTCTTT.

This rearrangement joins TRBV9 to TRBJ2-1; D may be TRBD1 (7 bases). V lost 0 bases, J lost 8 bases, and 18 bases lay in between. This CDR3 comprises 16 residues. CDR1 and CDR2 (germline): SGDLS, YYNGEE. Here the CDR3 DNA reads TGTGCCAGCAGCGTAGGGTCTGGAGGGGGCGTCGATGAGCAGTTCTTC. This sequence encodes CASSVGSGGGVDEQFF.

This rearrangement joins TRBV9 to TRBJ2-2; possible D gene TRBD2, 5 bases. This CDR3 has 14 residues. V was shortened by 4 bases and J by 8 bases, with 15 bases between the two germline ends. Germline lookup yields CDR1 SGDLS and CDR2 YYNGEE. CDR3 coding DNA: TGTGCCAGCAGCCCTTTCCTAGCAGGTGGGGAGCTGTTTTTT. It yields the protein CASSPFLAGGELFF.

This clone showed up just a few times. The V gene is TRBV5-4, the J gene TRBJ2-5; TRBD2 aligns across 10 bases. The CDR3 spans 15 residues. J lost 5 bases, V lost 4 bases, and 8 bases had no gene match. Germline V gene lookup returns CDR1 SGHNT and CDR2 YYREEE (reference sequence). CDR3 bases: TGTGCCAGCAGCCCAGACCCAGCGGGAGGGGAGACCCAGTACTTC. Its translation is CASSPDPAGGETQYF.

The rearrangement links TRBV11-2 to TRBJ1-5; perhaps TRBD1 as D (5 bases). Deletions cut 5 bases from V and 2 bases from J, with 13 bases between. Germline values: CDR1 SGHAT, CDR2 FQNNGV. CDR3 size: 15 residues. CDR3 nucleotides: TGTGCCAGCAGCCTCGGGCAGGGTCGCAATCAGCCCCAGCATTTT. It specifies CASSLGQGRNQPQHF.

The chain carries TRBV18 and TRBJ2-7, with TRBD2 matching 13 bases. The CDR3 totals 20 residues. V shed 3 bases and J 0 bases; nucleotides not matched to a gene: 14. Germline assignment: CDR1 KGHSH and CDR2 LQKENI. The CDR3 sequence is CASSPQGTSGTDYPSYEQYF. The CDR3 coding sequence is TGTGCCAGCTCACCCCAAGGGACTAGCGGGACTGACTACCCCTCCTACGAGCAGTACTTC.

The chain uses TRBV5-1 and TRBJ1-1, with D perhaps TRBD1 (6 bases). The CDR3 spans 12 residues. The ends were cut back, 3 bases at V and 7 bases at J, with 10 bases in the middle. Germline CDR1 is SGHRS and CDR2 is YFSETQ. CDR3 loop: CASSSGVGEAFF. In DNA, the CDR3 is TGCGCCAGCAGCTCAGGGGTAGGTGAAGCTTTCTTT.

This clone was counted ten times or more. This chain uses TRBV5-1 with TRBJ2-1, with 9 nucleotides matching TRBD2. V gave up 5 bases and J gave up 8 bases; unmatched junction bases: 11. Germline V lookup: CDR1 SGHRS, CDR2 YFSETQ. This CDR3 region has 15 residues. The CDR3 protein is CASSVGGLAGDEQFF. In DNA, the CDR3 is TGCGCCAGCAGTGTGGGGGGACTAGCCGGCGATGAGCAGTTCTTC.

The genes are TRBV7-9 and TRBJ2-7, with D tentatively TRBD1 (6 bases). In germline, CDR1 is SEHNR, CDR2 FQNEAQ (reference sequence). This CDR3 has 14 amino acids. Trimming pared 5 bases from V and 3 bases from J, leaving 14 bases between. The CDR3 coding sequence is TGTGCCAGCAGCAATATACAGGGCGGCTACGAGCAGTACTTC. It is translated as CASSNIQGGYEQYF.

The gene calls are TRBV10-3 and TRBJ1-1; D uncertain. V dropped 8 bases and J dropped 4 bases, with 20 bases sitting between them. The CDR3 loop spans 15 amino acids. CDR1 is ENHRY, CDR2 SYGVKD, per germline. CDR3 in amino acids: CAISRETPRGTEAFF. As DNA, the CDR3 is TGTGCCATCTCCCGAGAGACCCCTCGCGGCACTGAAGCTTTCTTT.

The V and J genes are TRBV21-1 and TRBJ1-5; TRBD1 reflects the table's D call only, with no check against the DNA. TRBV21-1 is reported as a pseudogene. This CDR3 has 16 amino acids. CDR3 in amino acids: CASSKEPQGWKQPQHF. CDR3 bases: TGTGCCAGCAGCAAAGAACCTCAGGGTTGGAAGCAGCCCCAGCATTTT.

V is TRBV11-2 and J is TRBJ2-3; tentative D call: TRBD1 (6 bases). CDR3 length: 15 residues. Deletions cut 1 base from V and 4 bases from J, with 12 bases between. Germline V gives CDR1 SGHAT, CDR2 FQNNGV. Here the CDR3 DNA reads TGTGCCAGCAGCTTAGGGGGGCAGGGTGCAGATACGCAGTATTTT. Amino acid sequence: CASSLGGQGADTQYF. Full variable domain (rest looked up from reference TRBV11-2 and TRBJ2-3): EAGVAQSPRYKIIEKRQSVAFWCNPISGHATLYWYQQILGQGPKLLIQFQNNGVVDDSQLPKDRFSAERLKGVDSTLKIQPAKLEDSAVYLCASSLGGQGADTQYFGPGTRLTVL.

The V gene is TRBV9, the J gene TRBJ1-4, with D possibly TRBD1 on 6 matching bases. This CDR3 comprises 15 residues. The V end was cut by 0 bases, the J end by 8 bases, with 14 bases between. Germline V gene data show CDR1 as SGDLS and CDR2 as YYNGEE. CDR3 sequence reads: CASSVVGGLGEKLFF. CDR3 DNA: TGTGCCAGCAGCGTAGTCGGGGGGCTGGGGGAAAAACTGTTTTTT. Supplemented by reference TRBV9 and TRBJ1-4, the full variable domain reads DSGVTQTPKHLITATGQRVTLRCSPRSGDLSVYWYQQSLDQGLQFLIQYYNGEERAKGNILERFSAQQFPDLHSELNLSSLELGDSALYFCASSVVGGLGEKLFFGSGTQLSVL.

This clone appeared a single time. The gene calls are TRBV7-2 and TRBJ2-3; 12 bases fit TRBD2. From germline, CDR1 is SGHTA and CDR2 FQGNSA. After removal of 5 bases from V and 6 bases from J, the junction contained 3 bases not matched to a gene. This CDR3 spans 14 amino acids. The CDR3 DNA reads as TGTGCCAGCAGCGTGCTAGCGGGAGGGGATACGCAGTATTTT. As protein: CASSVLAGGDTQYF. The variable domain in full, with the rest retrieved from reference TRBV7-2 and TRBJ2-3, is GAGVSQSPSNKVTEKGKDVELRCDPISGHTALYWYRQSLGQGLEFLIYFQGNSAPDKSGLPSDRFSAERTGGSVSTLTIQRTQQEDSAVYLCASSVLAGGDTQYFGPGTRLTVL.

The chain couples TRBV6-5 to TRBJ1-2; D might be TRBD1 (6 bases). The CDR3 covers 13 residues. Trimming left V 6 bases short and J 7 bases short, with 15 bases between. Germline CDR1 MNHEY, CDR2 SVGAGI. The CDR3 loop reads CASSSTGVSGYTF. DNA of the CDR3: TGTGCCAGCAGCTCGACAGGCGTCTCTGGCTACACCTTC.

The chain is built from TRBV11-2 and TRBJ2-7; D is undetermined. CDR1 SGHAT and CDR2 FQNNGV come from the germline V gene. V was shortened by 4 bases and J by 7 bases, with 11 bases between the two germline ends. The CDR3 length is 12 residues. The CDR3 nucleotides are TGTGCCAGCAGCTATCAGGTGGTGGAGCAGTACTTC. The encoded protein is CASSYQVVEQYF. Together with reference TRBV11-2 and TRBJ2-7, the CDR3 gives the full variable domain: EAGVAQSPRYKIIEKRQSVAFWCNPISGHATLYWYQQILGQGPKLLIQFQNNGVVDDSQLPKDRFSAERLKGVDSTLKIQPAKLEDSAVYLCASSYQVVEQYFGPGTRLTVT.